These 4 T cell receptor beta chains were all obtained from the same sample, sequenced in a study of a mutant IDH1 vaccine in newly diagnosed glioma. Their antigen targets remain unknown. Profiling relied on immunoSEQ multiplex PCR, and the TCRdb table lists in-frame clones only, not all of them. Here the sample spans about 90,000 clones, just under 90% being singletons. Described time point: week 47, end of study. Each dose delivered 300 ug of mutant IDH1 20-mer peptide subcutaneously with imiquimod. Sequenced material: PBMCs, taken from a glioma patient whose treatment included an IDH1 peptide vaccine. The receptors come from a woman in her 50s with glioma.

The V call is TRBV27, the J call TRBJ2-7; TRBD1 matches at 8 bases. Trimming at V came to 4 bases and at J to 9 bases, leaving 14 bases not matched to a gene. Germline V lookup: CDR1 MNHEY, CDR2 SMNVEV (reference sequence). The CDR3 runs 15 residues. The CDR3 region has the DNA TGTGCCAGCAGTTCCTCGGACAGGGTGGCCCCCGTGCAGTACTTC. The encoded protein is CASSSSDRVAPVQYF.

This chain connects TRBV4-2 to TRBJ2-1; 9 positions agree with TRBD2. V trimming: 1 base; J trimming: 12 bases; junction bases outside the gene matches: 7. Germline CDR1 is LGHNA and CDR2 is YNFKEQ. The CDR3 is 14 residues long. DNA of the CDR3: TGTGCCAGCAGCCAAGGGGGTAGCGGGAGATTGCAGTTCTTC. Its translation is CASSQGGSGRLQFF.

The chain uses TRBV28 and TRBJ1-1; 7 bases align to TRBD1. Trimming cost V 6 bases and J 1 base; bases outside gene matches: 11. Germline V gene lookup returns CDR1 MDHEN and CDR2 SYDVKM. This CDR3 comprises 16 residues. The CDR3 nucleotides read TGTGCCAGCAGCCCTCCTAGACAGGGATGGAACACTGAAGCTTTCTTT. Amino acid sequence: CASSPPRQGWNTEAFF.

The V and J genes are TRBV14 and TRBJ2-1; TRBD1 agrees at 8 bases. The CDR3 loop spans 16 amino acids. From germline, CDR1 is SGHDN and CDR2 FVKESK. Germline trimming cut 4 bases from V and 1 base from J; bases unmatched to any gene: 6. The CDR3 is CASSRPGTGSYNEQFF. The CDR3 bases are TGTGCCAGCAGCCGCCCCGGGACAGGATCCTACAATGAGCAGTTCTTC.